The rows below give T cell receptor beta chains drawn from one sample of a study of T cell repertoires in cytomegalovirus infection. The antigens these receptors bind are not known. One entry per CDR3 protein results from TCRdb running MiXCR on the reads. The sample yields some 110,000 distinct CDR3 sequences, about 9.4% seen once. Sequenced input: PBMCs, sequenced either directly or after in vitro stimulation (not recorded which). These receptors were taken from a human donor in good health (CMV status not recorded). Some clones in this sample may be carry-over from other donors' samples. CDR3s include the opening cysteine and the closing phenylalanine or tryptophan. The order of the fields is J gene, clone size, D gene, V gene, CDR3 DNA, CDR3 protein. A D gene is named only where the DNA matches it firmly. Clone size, where shown, is once, few, many, or a class for clones that have expanded.

j_gene: TRBJ1-2
abundance: many
d_gene: -
v_gene: TRBV7-2
CDR3nt: TGTGCCAGCAGCGTTCCTGGGGCGGGTGGCTACACCTTC
CDR3aa: CASSVPGAGGYTF

j_gene: TRBJ2-1
abundance: once
d_gene: -
v_gene: TRBV6-5
CDR3nt: TGTGCCAGCTCTCTTTCCTCGACTAGTCGTAGATCCACAAGACTAAATGAGCAGTTCTTC
CDR3aa: CASSLSSTSRRSTRLNEQFF

j_gene: TRBJ1-6
abundance: few
d_gene: -
v_gene: TRBV14
CDR3nt: TGTGCCAGCAGCCAATTCGGGGGAAGTAATTCACCCCTCCACTTT
CDR3aa: CASSQFGGSNSPLHF

j_gene: TRBJ2-7
abundance: -
d_gene: -
v_gene: TRBV4-3
CDR3nt: TGCGCCAGCAGCAGGGGGGTCGCCTACGAGCAGTACTTC
CDR3aa: CASSRGVAYEQYF

j_gene: TRBJ1-2
abundance: many
d_gene: -
v_gene: TRBV7-9
CDR3nt: TGTGCCAGCAGCTTAAACAGAATCAGTGGCTACACCTTC
CDR3aa: CASSLNRISGYTF

j_gene: TRBJ1-2
abundance: few
d_gene: -
v_gene: TRBV9
CDR3nt: TGTGCCAGCAGCGTAGGTGGGACGGCTAACTATGGCTACACCTTC
CDR3aa: CASSVGGTANYGYTF

j_gene: TRBJ1-1
abundance: few
d_gene: -
v_gene: TRBV3-1
CDR3nt: TGTGCCAGCAGCCAAGGAGAGTCGGCTTTCTTT
CDR3aa: CASSQGESAFF

j_gene: TRBJ2-7
abundance: few
d_gene: TRBD1
v_gene: TRBV7-2
CDR3nt: TGTGCCAGCAGCTTAGAGGGGGCGGCCGGATGGGAGCAGTACTTC
CDR3aa: CASSLEGAAGWEQYF

j_gene: TRBJ1-2
abundance: -
d_gene: -
v_gene: TRBV6-2/TRBV6-3
CDR3nt: TGTGCCAGCAGTTACTTCAGGGACACTAACTATGGCTACACCTTC
CDR3aa: CASSYFRDTNYGYTF

j_gene: TRBJ2-1
abundance: many
d_gene: -
v_gene: TRBV7-2
CDR3nt: TGTGCCAGCAGCGCGAGGGATATTGAGCAGTTCTTC
CDR3aa: CASSARDIEQFF

j_gene: TRBJ2-1
abundance: -
d_gene: TRBD2
v_gene: TRBV5-4
CDR3nt: TGTGCCAGCAATGTGGGCGGGAGGGCGTGGAATGAGCAGTTCTTC
CDR3aa: CASNVGGRAWNEQFF

j_gene: TRBJ1-1
abundance: -
d_gene: TRBD1
v_gene: TRBV11-3
CDR3nt: TGTGCCAGCAGCTTTGAACAGGGGTTGGCTGAAGCTTTCTTT
CDR3aa: CASSFEQGLAEAFF

j_gene: TRBJ2-7
abundance: many
d_gene: -
v_gene: TRBV6-5
CDR3nt: TGTGCCAGCAGTTACAGGCTGGGCTACTACGAGCAGTACTTC
CDR3aa: CASSYRLGYYEQYF

j_gene: TRBJ1-5
abundance: many
d_gene: TRBD1
v_gene: TRBV2
CDR3nt: TGTGCCAGCAGCCACCCCGGGACAGCGGTCAATCAGCCCCAGCATTTT
CDR3aa: CASSHPGTAVNQPQHF

j_gene: TRBJ1-6
abundance: once
d_gene: -
v_gene: TRBV15
CDR3nt: TGTGCCACCAGCAAGAGGGGGGCATCACCCCTCCACTTT
CDR3aa: CATSKRGASPLHF

j_gene: TRBJ2-2
abundance: -
d_gene: -
v_gene: TRBV5-5
CDR3nt: TGTGCCAACAGCTTGGAGGGACTGAGCACCGGGGAGCTGTTTTTT
CDR3aa: CANSLEGLSTGELFF

j_gene: TRBJ1-2
abundance: many
d_gene: -
v_gene: TRBV12-3/TRBV12-4
CDR3nt: TGTGCCAGCAGTTTAGCCAGGGGAAACGGCTACACCTTC
CDR3aa: CASSLARGNGYTF

j_gene: TRBJ1-4
abundance: -
d_gene: -
v_gene: TRBV27
CDR3nt: TGTGCCAGCAGTTCGGACAACGCCGCAACTAATGAAAAACTGTTTTTT
CDR3aa: CASSSDNAATNEKLFF

j_gene: TRBJ1-1
abundance: -
d_gene: TRBD1
v_gene: TRBV7-9
CDR3nt: TGTGCCAGCAGCTGGGACAGGGGCACTGAAGCTTTCTTT
CDR3aa: CASSWDRGTEAFF

j_gene: TRBJ1-1
abundance: many
d_gene: -
v_gene: TRBV28
CDR3nt: TGTGCCAGTAAGACGGCGAACACTGAAGCTTTCTTT
CDR3aa: CASKTANTEAFF

j_gene: TRBJ1-5
abundance: many
d_gene: -
v_gene: TRBV12-3/TRBV12-4
CDR3nt: TGTGCCAGCAGCCTCCTAGGGGGCAATCAGCCCCAGCATTTT
CDR3aa: CASSLLGGNQPQHF

j_gene: TRBJ1-1
abundance: few
d_gene: TRBD1
v_gene: TRBV27
CDR3nt: TGTGCCAGCAGTTTCGGGGACAGGATGAACACTGAAGCTTTCTTT
CDR3aa: CASSFGDRMNTEAFF

j_gene: TRBJ1-4
abundance: many
d_gene: -
v_gene: TRBV11-2
CDR3nt: TGTGCCAGCAGCCTCCGGGACGATCCTGAAAAACTGTTTTTT
CDR3aa: CASSLRDDPEKLFF

j_gene: TRBJ2-1
abundance: -
d_gene: -
v_gene: TRBV19
CDR3nt: TGTGCCAGTAGTATGGGTTCAGATCCCGCTTACAATGAGCAGTTCTTC
CDR3aa: CASSMGSDPAYNEQFF

j_gene: TRBJ2-1
abundance: many
d_gene: -
v_gene: TRBV7-3
CDR3nt: TGTGCCAGCAGCCCGAGGGCGCTAGCGTTCTCCTACAATGAGCAGTTCTTC
CDR3aa: CASSPRALAFSYNEQFF

j_gene: TRBJ2-4
abundance: many
d_gene: TRBD1
v_gene: TRBV2
CDR3nt: TGTGCCAGCAGTTATGGACAGGGTGAGAGGGACATTCAGTACTTC
CDR3aa: CASSYGQGERDIQYF

j_gene: TRBJ2-7
abundance: few
d_gene: TRBD1
v_gene: TRBV6-1
CDR3nt: TGTGCCAGCAGTCGGGGACAGCTAAACTACGAGCAGTACTTC
CDR3aa: CASSRGQLNYEQYF

j_gene: TRBJ1-5
abundance: many
d_gene: -
v_gene: TRBV27
CDR3nt: TGTGCCACCGCGCGGTATAGCAATCAGCCCCAGCATTTT
CDR3aa: CATARYSNQPQHF

j_gene: TRBJ2-3
abundance: many
d_gene: -
v_gene: TRBV12-3/TRBV12-4
CDR3nt: TGTGCCAGCAGCTCAACCCCGGGACAAGGTGTGGATACGCAGTATTTT
CDR3aa: CASSSTPGQGVDTQYF

j_gene: TRBJ2-1
abundance: few
d_gene: TRBD2
v_gene: TRBV20-1
CDR3nt: TGCAGTGCTAGCGGGGGCTCGGCGGGAGGGCCCCTCAATGAGCAGTTCTTC
CDR3aa: CSASGGSAGGPLNEQFF

j_gene: TRBJ2-1
abundance: many
d_gene: TRBD2
v_gene: TRBV7-7
CDR3nt: TGTGCTAGCAGCGCGGGACTAGCGGGGGCCGCTGACAATGAGCAGTTCTTC
CDR3aa: CASSAGLAGAADNEQFF

j_gene: TRBJ2-1
abundance: few
d_gene: TRBD2
v_gene: TRBV20-1
CDR3nt: TGCAGTGCTAGAGGTTCTAGCGGGAGCTACAATGAGCAGTTCTTC
CDR3aa: CSARGSSGSYNEQFF

j_gene: TRBJ2-4
abundance: many
d_gene: -
v_gene: TRBV19
CDR3nt: TGTGCCAGTGCCCTTGGTGGGGACACGGATGTTCGGGCCAAAAACATTCAGTACTTC
CDR3aa: CASALGGDTDVRAKNIQYF

j_gene: TRBJ1-6
abundance: -
d_gene: -
v_gene: TRBV7-2
CDR3nt: TGTGCCAGCAGCTTTCCCGGGGTTTTATCACCCCTCCACTTT
CDR3aa: CASSFPGVLSPLHF

j_gene: TRBJ2-7
abundance: -
d_gene: -
v_gene: TRBV19
CDR3nt: TGTGCCAGTAGTATCAGGACGGACTACGAGCAGTACTTC
CDR3aa: CASSIRTDYEQYF

j_gene: TRBJ2-7
abundance: many
d_gene: -
v_gene: TRBV28
CDR3nt: TGTGCCAGCACCCCTGGATACGAGCAGTACTTC
CDR3aa: CASTPGYEQYF

j_gene: TRBJ1-6
abundance: many
d_gene: -
v_gene: TRBV7-8
CDR3nt: TGTGCCAGCAGCTTAGATCTGGGTTCACCCCTCCACTTT
CDR3aa: CASSLDLGSPLHF

j_gene: TRBJ2-3
abundance: many
d_gene: -
v_gene: TRBV7-2
CDR3nt: TGTGCCAGCAGCTATCGGGGTAGCGCGAGGGGCAGAGATACGCAGTATTTT
CDR3aa: CASSYRGSARGRDTQYF

j_gene: TRBJ1-2
abundance: -
d_gene: TRBD1
v_gene: TRBV25-1
CDR3nt: TGTGCCAGCAGGATGGGACAGGGGTTATATGGCTACACCTTC
CDR3aa: CASRMGQGLYGYTF

j_gene: TRBJ1-6
abundance: -
d_gene: -
v_gene: TRBV28
CDR3nt: TGTGCCAGCGGGGGGGTGTCCTATAATTCACCCCTCCACTTT
CDR3aa: CASGGVSYNSPLHF

j_gene: TRBJ1-1
abundance: -
d_gene: -
v_gene: TRBV3-1
CDR3nt: TGTGCCAGCAGCCCCTCCACTGAAGCTTTCTTT
CDR3aa: CASSPSTEAFF

j_gene: TRBJ1-3
abundance: many
d_gene: -
v_gene: TRBV6-6
CDR3nt: TGTGCCAGCATGAGGAACTCTGGAAACACCATATATTTT
CDR3aa: CASMRNSGNTIYF

j_gene: TRBJ1-1
abundance: many
d_gene: -
v_gene: TRBV4-1
CDR3nt: TGCGCCAGCAGCCAACAACGAATTATTCGCGGGGCAGGTGAAGCTTTCTTT
CDR3aa: CASSQQRIIRGAGEAFF

j_gene: TRBJ2-4
abundance: many
d_gene: -
v_gene: TRBV12-3/TRBV12-4
CDR3nt: TGTGCCAGCAGCCCGAGTGGACGGGAAAACATTCAGTACTTC
CDR3aa: CASSPSGRENIQYF

j_gene: TRBJ2-5
abundance: few
d_gene: TRBD2
v_gene: TRBV5-1
CDR3nt: TGCGCCAGCAGCTCTGGACTAGCGGGAGGGCCCGACTCAGAGACCCAGTACTTC
CDR3aa: CASSSGLAGGPDSETQYF